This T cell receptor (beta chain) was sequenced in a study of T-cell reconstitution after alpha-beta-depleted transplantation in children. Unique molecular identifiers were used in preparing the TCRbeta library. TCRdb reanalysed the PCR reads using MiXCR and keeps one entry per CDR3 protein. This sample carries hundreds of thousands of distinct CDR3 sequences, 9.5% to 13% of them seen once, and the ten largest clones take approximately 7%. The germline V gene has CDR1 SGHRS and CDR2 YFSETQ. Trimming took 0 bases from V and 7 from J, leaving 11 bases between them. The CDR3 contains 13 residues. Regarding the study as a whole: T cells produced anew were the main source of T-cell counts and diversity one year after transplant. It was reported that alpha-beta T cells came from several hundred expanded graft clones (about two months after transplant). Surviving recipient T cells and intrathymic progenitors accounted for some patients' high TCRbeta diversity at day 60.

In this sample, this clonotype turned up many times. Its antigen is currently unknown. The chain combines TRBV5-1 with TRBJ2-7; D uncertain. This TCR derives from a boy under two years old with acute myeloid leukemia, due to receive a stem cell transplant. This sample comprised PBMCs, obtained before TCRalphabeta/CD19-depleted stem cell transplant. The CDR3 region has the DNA TGCGCCAGCAGCTTGGACCCATTGGGGGAGCAGTACTTC. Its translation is CASSLDPLGEQYF.